Presented here are 25 T cell receptor beta chains from one specimen sequenced in a study of blood T cell repertoires in COVID-19. Data came from immunoSEQ multiplex PCR; TCRdb stores just in-frame clones and leaves some out. Of some 100,000 clones in the sample, about nine tenths were seen once. The sequenced sample was peripheral blood. The receptor source for this set is a woman in her seventies with acute or convalescent COVID-19.

V gene TRBV6-1 combines with J gene TRBJ2-1; 9 bases map to TRBD2. The V segment lost 1 base and the J segment 8 bases; nucleotides outside the gene matches: 9. In germline, CDR1 is MNHNS, CDR2 SASEGT. This CDR3 is built from 16 residues. CDR3 nucleotide sequence: TGTGCCAGCAGTGAAGAGGGGGCTAGCGGGACCGATGAGCAGTTCTTC. Translated, it gives CASSEEGASGTDEQFF.

V usage is TRBV28 and J usage is TRBJ2-3; TRBD2 matches 14 bases. V was clipped by 7 bases and J by 3 bases; unmatched bases: 6. The CDR3 length is 16 residues. Germline lookup yields CDR1 MDHEN and CDR2 SYDVKM. This CDR3 is CASNPGLAGGTDTQYF. CDR3 DNA: TGTGCCAGCAACCCCGGACTAGCGGGAGGAACAGATACGCAGTATTTT.

J is TRBJ2-3 and V is TRBV28; D is uncertain. The CDR3 has 17 amino acids. CDR1 MDHEN and CDR2 SYDVKM come from the germline V gene. The germline V and J ends were trimmed by 8 bases and 0 bases, with 21 bases remaining between them. CDR3 coding DNA: TGTGCCAGCCAAGCCCCCGGGTTAGTTTCTAGCACAGATACGCAGTATTTT. Translation: CASQAPGLVSSTDTQYF.

The chain recombines TRBV28 with TRBJ1-1; possible D gene TRBD1, 6 bases. V was pared by 6 bases and J by 2 bases, with 13 bases between. The CDR3 sequence is 14 residues long. The V gene's germline CDR1 is MDHEN and CDR2 SYDVKM. The CDR3 reads CASSKGGSNTEAFF. DNA for the CDR3: TGTGCCAGCAGCAAGGGGGGGTCTAACACTGAAGCTTTCTTT.

The chain is built from TRBV2 and TRBJ1-2; 8 bases fit TRBD1. Germline V lookup: CDR1 SNHLY, CDR2 FYNNEI. CDR3 size: 15 residues. Trimming cost V 3 bases and J 4 bases; bases outside gene matches: 7. The CDR3 region is CASSDPGQAIYGYTF. CDR3 DNA: TGTGCCAGCAGTGATCCGGGACAGGCAATCTATGGCTACACCTTC.

This chain links TRBV3-1 (or the pseudogene TRBV3-2) with TRBJ1-6; D possibly corresponds to TRBD1 (5 bases). This CDR3 is 16 amino acids long. Germline loops: CDR1 LGHDT, CDR2 YNNKEL (reference sequence). The V end was cut by 0 bases, the J end by 7 bases, with 13 bases between. Here the CDR3 DNA reads TGTGCCAGCAGCCAAGAGGGGGGGTTTGGGAATTCACCCCTCCACTTT. Protein: CASSQEGGFGNSPLHF.

The rearrangement joins TRBV28 to TRBJ2-1; 7 bases align to TRBD1. CDR1 MDHEN and CDR2 SYDVKM come from the germline V gene. This CDR3 has 15 residues. The junction had 8 bases not matched to a gene; V was cut back by 4 bases and J by 5 bases. CDR3 coding DNA: TGTGCCAGCAGTTCCACAGGGGTAGGGAACAATGAGCAGTTCTTC. It translates to CASSSTGVGNNEQFF. Filled out from reference TRBV28 and TRBJ2-1, the complete variable domain reads DVKVTQSSRYLVKRTGEKVFLECVQDMDHENMFWYRQDPGLGLRLIYFSYDVKMKEKGDIPEGYSVSREKKERFSLILESASTNQTSMYLCASSSTGVGNNEQFFGPGTRLTVL.

The V call is TRBV19, the J call TRBJ1-1, with D uncertain. Germline V lookup: CDR1 LNHDA, CDR2 SQIVND (reference sequence). Trimming pared 0 bases from V and 0 bases from J, leaving 14 bases between. The CDR3 has 17 residues. DNA of the CDR3: TGTGCCAGTAGTATAGACGTGAGGAGGCAGATGAACACTGAAGCTTTCTTT. Translating it yields CASSIDVRRQMNTEAFF.

This clone came up once. The chain has TRBV28 and TRBJ1-5, with 8 bases that match TRBD1. From germline, CDR1 is MDHEN and CDR2 SYDVKM. This CDR3 has 15 residues. V was clipped by 5 bases and J by 2 bases; unmatched bases: 5. The CDR3 loop is CASSRTGSRNQPQHF. The DNA for the CDR3 is TGTGCCAGCAGTCGGACAGGGTCACGCAATCAGCCCCAGCATTTT.

The chain couples TRBV5-1 to TRBJ1-4; D is undetermined. Germline loops: CDR1 SGHRS, CDR2 YFSETQ. The CDR3 has 14 residues. The V end was cut by 8 bases, the J end by 8 bases, with 19 bases between. The CDR3 sequence is CARIEGGQSEKLFF. The CDR3 nucleotides read TGCGCCAGGATCGAGGGCGGCCAGTCGGAAAAACTGTTTTTT.

V is TRBV24-1 and J is TRBJ2-1; perhaps TRBD1 as D (6 bases). CDR1 KGHDR and CDR2 SFDVKD come from the germline V gene. V gave up 5 bases and J gave up 5 bases, with 15 bases separating them. The CDR3 covers 15 residues. CDR3 sequence: CATSVNRAGNNEQFF. CDR3 DNA sequence: TGTGCCACCAGTGTAAACAGGGCCGGGAACAATGAGCAGTTCTTC.

The V and J genes are TRBV6-5 and TRBJ2-2, with a tentative D call TRBD2 (5 bases). This CDR3 region has 14 residues. Per the germline V gene, CDR1 is MNHEY and CDR2 is SVGAGI. Trimming stripped 11 bases from V and 0 bases from J, with 13 bases between. As DNA, the CDR3 is TGTGCCGGAGGACGAAAAACGAACACCGGGGAGCTGTTTTTT. Translation: CAGGRKTNTGELFF.

V usage is TRBV6-1 and J usage is TRBJ1-2; D is ambiguous. The germline V gene has CDR1 MNHNS and CDR2 SASEGT. The CDR3 is made up of 15 amino acids. Trimming removed 0 bases from V and 4 bases from J, with 12 bases in between. The CDR3 DNA is TGTGCCAGCAGTGAAGCGGTGAGGGTCGGCTATGGCTACACCTTC. It yields the protein CASSEAVRVGYGYTF.

J is TRBJ1-6 and V is TRBV5-1; 7 bases agree with TRBD1. From germline, CDR1 is SGHRS and CDR2 YFSETQ. V dropped 0 bases and J dropped 3; count of bases not matched to a gene: 3. The CDR3 consists of 16 residues. The CDR3 DNA reads as TGCGCCAGCAGCTTGGCCGGGACAGTCTATAATTCACCCCTCCACTTT. The encoded protein is CASSLAGTVYNSPLHF.

This clone was seen more than once but under ten times. The V call is TRBV4-1, the J call TRBJ1-4; no firm D call. Germline-derived CDR1 and CDR2 are MGHRA and YSYEKL. Trimming removed 3 bases from V and 0 bases from J, with 8 bases in between. The CDR3 extends over 15 amino acids. In DNA, the CDR3 is TGCGCCAGCAGCCAGTACGTAGCAACTAATGAAAAACTGTTTTTT. Translated, it gives CASSQYVATNEKLFF.

This clone showed up just a few times. The CDR3 here is CASSRPTGNTGELFF. The CDR3 nucleotides are TGTGCCAGCAGCCGTCCAACAGGGAACACCGGGGAGCTGTTTTTT. V usage is TRBV5-4 and J usage is TRBJ2-2; D perhaps matches TRBD1 (5 bases). The V gene's germline CDR1 is SGHNT and CDR2 YYREEE (reference sequence). V was pared by 4 bases and J by 1 base, with 11 bases between. The CDR3 runs to 15 residues.

The chain recombines TRBV5-1 with TRBJ1-1; no clear D. This CDR3 is built from 14 residues. The V gene's germline CDR1 is SGHRS and CDR2 YFSETQ. V dropped 2 bases and J dropped 4 bases, with 12 bases sitting between them. The CDR3 here is CASSFDWPSTEAFF. For the CDR3, the DNA is TGCGCCAGCAGCTTCGACTGGCCCAGCACTGAAGCTTTCTTT.

The J gene is TRBJ2-5, the V gene TRBV3-1 (or the pseudogene TRBV3-2); 9 nucleotides line up with TRBD2. There are 14 residues in the CDR3. CDR1 and CDR2 from the germline V gene are LGHDT and YNNKEL (reference sequence). Losses at the gene ends were 9 bases for V and 1 base for J; bases not matched to a gene: 6. The CDR3 here is CASTVAGVQETQYF. CDR3 DNA sequence: TGTGCCAGTACCGTAGCGGGGGTCCAAGAGACCCAGTACTTC.

V is TRBV3-1 (or the pseudogene TRBV3-2) and J is TRBJ2-5; 10 nucleotides agree with TRBD2. V trimming: 4 bases; J trimming: 4 bases; junction bases outside the gene matches: 3. The V gene's germline CDR1 is LGHDT and CDR2 YNNKEL (reference sequence). This CDR3 region has 14 residues. CDR3 protein: CASSRSGGGETQYF. In DNA, the CDR3 is TGTGCCAGCAGCCGGAGCGGGGGGGGAGAGACCCAGTACTTC.

The chain recombines TRBV4-1 with TRBJ2-3; 12 bases fit TRBD2. Germline V lookup: CDR1 MGHRA, CDR2 YSYEKL. The CDR3 covers 19 residues. Germline trimming cut 1 base from V and 6 bases from J; bases unmatched to any gene: 14. The CDR3 protein is CASSQVFSLAGGLLDTQYF. CDR3 bases: TGCGCCAGCAGCCAAGTTTTCTCCCTAGCGGGGGGGCTTCTGGATACGCAGTATTTT.

This rearrangement joins TRBV25-1 to TRBJ2-3; perhaps TRBD2 as D (6 bases). Germline V gives CDR1 MGHDK, CDR2 SYGVNS. This CDR3 region has 15 residues. Trimming took 0 bases from V and 3 from J, leaving 10 bases between them. CDR3 sequence (DNA): TGTGCCAGCAGTGAATACAACGGGAGAACAGATACGCAGTATTTT. Translating it yields CASSEYNGRTDTQYF.

The chain recombines TRBV28 with TRBJ1-1, with D possibly matching TRBD1 (5 bases). Germline V CDR1 and CDR2: MDHEN, SYDVKM. The V gene lost 6 bases and the J gene lost 3 bases, with 20 bases spanning the gap. The CDR3 is 16 amino acids. CDR3 loop: CASSGPLRAGDTEAFF. In nucleotides, the CDR3 is TGTGCCAGCAGCGGTCCACTCAGGGCGGGGGACACTGAAGCTTTCTTT.

V and J are TRBV5-1 and TRBJ2-7; 13 bases map to TRBD2. This CDR3 contains 18 residues. Germline assignment: CDR1 SGHRS and CDR2 YFSETQ. Trimming cost V 4 bases and J 4 bases; bases outside gene matches: 14. CDR3 loop: CASSPETSGRISSYEQYF. As DNA, the CDR3 is TGCGCCAGCAGCCCGGAGACTAGCGGGAGGATCTCTTCATACGAGCAGTACTTC.

The chain carries TRBV11-2 and TRBJ1-2, with D unclear. This CDR3 region has 14 residues. Deletions cut 8 bases from V and 3 bases from J, with 16 bases between. CDR1 and CDR2 from the germline V gene are SGHAT and FQNNGV. CDR3 nucleotide sequence: TGTGCCAGCGGCGGACTGACGATGTACTATGGCTACACCTTC. Its translation: CASGGLTMYYGYTF.

This clone is a singleton in its sample. The chain carries TRBV19 and TRBJ1-5; the D gene is possibly TRBD1 (6 bases). This CDR3 is 12 amino acids long. Trimming pared 6 bases from V and 4 bases from J, leaving 7 bases between. Germline V gives CDR1 LNHDA, CDR2 SQIVND (reference sequence). The CDR3: CASRQGNQPQHF. Written as DNA, the CDR3 is TGTGCCAGTAGACAGGGTAATCAGCCCCAGCATTTT.